These 2 T cell receptor beta chains were sequenced from one sample in a study of blood T cells in healthy people across ages. PCR was performed a second time for 7 to 11 cycles using a sample-barcoded 5' primer and a J-beta primer mix. MiXCR, run by TCRdb on the 5' RACE reads, gives a single entry per CDR3 protein. The sample shows about 640,000 distinct CDR3 sequences, about 53% of them seen only once. Sequences were obtained from blood. The receptor set was obtained from a man in his sixties in good health.

V gene TRBV29-1 combines with J gene TRBJ2-7; 8 nucleotides align to TRBD2. This CDR3 contains 15 residues. Germline CDR1 SQVTM, CDR2 ANQGSEA. Unmatched junction bases numbered 12, after V lost 6 bases and J lost 2 bases. The CDR3 is CSVTPEQRGTYEQYF. The CDR3 nucleotides are TGCAGCGTGACCCCAGAACAGCGGGGGACCTACGAGCAGTACTTC.

This clonotype was found once. J is TRBJ2-7 and V is TRBV2; D gene uncertain. Germline loops: CDR1 SNHLY, CDR2 FYNNEI. The CDR3 has 14 amino acids. The ends were cut back, 2 bases at V and 1 base at J, with 9 bases in the middle. The CDR3 DNA follows: TGTGCCAGCAGTGAATCAGCTGTGTCCTACGAGCAGTACTTC. Translating it yields CASSESAVSYEQYF.